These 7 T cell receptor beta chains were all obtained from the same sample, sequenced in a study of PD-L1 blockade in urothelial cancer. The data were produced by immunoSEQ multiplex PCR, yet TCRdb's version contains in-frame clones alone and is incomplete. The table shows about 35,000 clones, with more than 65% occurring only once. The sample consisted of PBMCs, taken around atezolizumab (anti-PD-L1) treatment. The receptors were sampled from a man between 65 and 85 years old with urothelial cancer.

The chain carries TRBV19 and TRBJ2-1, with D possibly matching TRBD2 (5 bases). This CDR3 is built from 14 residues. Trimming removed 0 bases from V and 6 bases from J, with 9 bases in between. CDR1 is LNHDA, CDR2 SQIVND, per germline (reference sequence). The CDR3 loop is CASSIDSGFNEQFF. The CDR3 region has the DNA TGTGCCAGTAGTATAGATTCGGGGTTCAATGAGCAGTTCTTC.

In DNA, the CDR3 is TGTGCCAGCAGCCCCCGGACAGGGGGAACCGGGGAGCTGTTTTTT. Its protein product is CASSPRTGGTGELFF. The V and J genes are TRBV7-8 and TRBJ2-2; 10 nucleotides match TRBD1. J gave up 5 bases and V 5 bases, and 5 bases lay outside the gene matches. Germline V gene lookup returns CDR1 SGHVS and CDR2 FQNEAQ. The CDR3 contains 15 residues.

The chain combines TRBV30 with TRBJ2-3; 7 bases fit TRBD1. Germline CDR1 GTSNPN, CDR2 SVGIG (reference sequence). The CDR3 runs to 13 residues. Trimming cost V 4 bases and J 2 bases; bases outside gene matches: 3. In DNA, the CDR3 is TGTGCCTGGATCACAGGGGTCACAGATACGCAGTATTTT. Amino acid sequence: CAWITGVTDTQYF.

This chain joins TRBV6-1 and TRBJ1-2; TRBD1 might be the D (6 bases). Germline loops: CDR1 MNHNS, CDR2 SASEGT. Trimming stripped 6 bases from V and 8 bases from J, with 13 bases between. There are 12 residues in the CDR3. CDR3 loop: CASRLQGRGYTF. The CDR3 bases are TGTGCCAGCAGACTACAGGGTAGAGGCTACACCTTC.

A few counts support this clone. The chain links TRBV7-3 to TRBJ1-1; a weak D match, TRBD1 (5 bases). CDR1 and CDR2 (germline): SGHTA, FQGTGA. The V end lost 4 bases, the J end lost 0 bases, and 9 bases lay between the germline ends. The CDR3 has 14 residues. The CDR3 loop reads CASSSLTVNTEAFF. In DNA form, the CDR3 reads TGTGCCAGCAGCTCCTTGACAGTGAACACTGAAGCTTTCTTT.

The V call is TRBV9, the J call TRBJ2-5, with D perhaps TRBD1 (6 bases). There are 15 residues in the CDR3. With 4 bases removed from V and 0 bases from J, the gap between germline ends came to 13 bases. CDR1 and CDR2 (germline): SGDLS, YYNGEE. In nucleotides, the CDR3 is TGTGCCAGCAGCCCCGACAGGACGTACCAAGAGACCCAGTACTTC. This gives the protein CASSPDRTYQETQYF.

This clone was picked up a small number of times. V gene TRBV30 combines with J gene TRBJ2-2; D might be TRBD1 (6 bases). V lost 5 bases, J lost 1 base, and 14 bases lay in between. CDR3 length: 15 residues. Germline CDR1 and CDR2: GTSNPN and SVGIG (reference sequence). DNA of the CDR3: TGTGCCTGGGGTTTCCCGGGACAGAACACCGGGGAGCTGTTTTTT. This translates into CAWGFPGQNTGELFF.